This TCR beta chain was identified during a study of cytomegalovirus exposure and HLA in healthy donors. The method was immunoSEQ multiplex PCR; TCRdb's version includes in-frame clones alone and lacks a portion of them. Of 130,000 or so clones in the sample, around 85% were seen once. Sequencing was done on a sample of PBMCs. This receptor was identified in a woman aged 30 to 39 in good health and CMV-seronegative.

The CDR3 DNA reads TGTGCCAGCTCACAAGGGGGAATCGGATTGATGACTGAAGCTTTCTTT. It codes for CASSQGGIGLMTEAFF. The chain employs TRBV18 and TRBJ1-1, with D tentatively TRBD1 (6 bases). The CDR3 consists of 16 residues. The germline V and J ends were trimmed by 4 bases and 5 bases, with 20 bases remaining between them. The germline CDR1 and CDR2 sequences are KGHSH and LQKENI.